These 27 T cell receptor beta chains were sequenced from one sample in a study of response to subunit inactivated influenza vaccine. TCRdb independently ran MiXCR on the RT-PCR reads; one entry per CDR3 protein. The sample shows 610,000 or so distinct CDR3 sequences, approximately 15% of them seen only once. The sequenced sample was PBMCs from blood, obtained 11 to 12 days after vaccination. The receptors here all came from a man aged 45-60 years who received an inactivated influenza vaccine.

This clonotype occurred many times. The V call is TRBV7-9, the J call TRBJ2-7; D may be TRBD1 (5 bases). Germline CDR1 reads SEHNR; CDR2 reads FQNEAQ (reference sequence). With 4 bases removed from V and 0 bases from J, the gap between germline ends came to 13 bases. This CDR3 is built from 15 residues. The CDR3 reads CASSWLGVNSYEQYF. The CDR3 region has the DNA TGTGCCAGCAGCTGGCTAGGGGTAAACTCCTACGAGCAGTACTTC.

This chain joins TRBV4-1 and TRBJ1-3, with D unclear. Germline V gene lookup returns CDR1 MGHRA and CDR2 YSYEKL. The germline V and J ends were trimmed by 0 bases and 7 bases, with 13 bases remaining between them. This CDR3 has 15 residues. CDR3 nucleotide sequence: TGCGCCAGCAGCCAAGATGGGATGTTTGGCAACACCATATATTTT. Translating gives CASSQDGMFGNTIYF.

This clonotype was observed a handful of times. The CDR3 nucleotides read TGTGCCACCAGCAGAGAACTAGCGGGAGACAATGAGCAGTTCTTC. It encodes CATSRELAGDNEQFF. This chain joins TRBV15 and TRBJ2-1, with 11 bases aligning to TRBD2. Unmatched junction bases numbered 0, after V lost 0 bases and J lost 5 bases. Germline V gives CDR1 LNHNV, CDR2 YYDKDF (reference sequence). CDR3 size: 15 residues.

The CDR3 reads CASSWWVTDTGELFF. The CDR3 DNA follows: TGTGCCAGCAGTTGGTGGGTAACCGACACCGGGGAGCTGTTTTTT. This chain uses TRBV6-2 or TRBV6-3 with TRBJ2-2; D gene uncertain. The germline gives CDR1 MNHEY, CDR2 SVGEGT. V lost 4 bases and J 3 bases, leaving 12 bases between the germline ends. The CDR3 covers 15 residues.

The table lists this clonotype with a few counts. The chain joins TRBV4-2 to TRBJ2-3; 14 bases align to TRBD2. This CDR3 has 17 residues. Looked up from germline, CDR1 is LGHNA and CDR2 is YNFKEQ. The J segment lost 7 bases and the V segment lost 5 bases, leaving 11 bases of the junction unmatched. The CDR3 nucleotides read TGTGCCAGCAGCTCGGATCCGGGGACTAGCGGGAGAAATACGCAGTATTTT. Its translation: CASSSDPGTSGRNTQYF.

This chain connects TRBV30 to TRBJ2-3; 8 bases are a match to TRBD1. CDR1 is GTSNPN, CDR2 SVGIG, per germline (reference sequence). The CDR3 is made up of 15 amino acids. V trimming: 0 bases; J trimming: 6 bases; junction bases outside the gene matches: 8. The CDR3 DNA is TGTGCCTGGAGTGTCCTTGGACAGGGTCGGGATACGCAGTATTTT. It specifies CAWSVLGQGRDTQYF.

The rearrangement links TRBV5-1 to TRBJ1-1; TRBD1 might be the D (5 bases). CDR1 and CDR2 (germline): SGHRS, YFSETQ. CDR3 size: 15 residues. V dropped 4 bases and J dropped 1 base, with 14 bases sitting between them. Written as DNA, the CDR3 is TGCGCCAGCAGCGCTAGATGGGGCGGGAACACTGAAGCTTTCTTT. Amino acid sequence: CASSARWGGNTEAFF.

This rearrangement joins TRBV10-3 to TRBJ2-5; TRBD2 is a possible D gene (5 bases). The CDR3 spans 15 residues. V gave up 0 bases and J gave up 5 bases, with 13 bases separating them. Germline V gives CDR1 ENHRY, CDR2 SYGVKD. This CDR3 reads CAISESYGVGETQYF. DNA of the CDR3: TGTGCCATCAGTGAGTCGTACGGGGTTGGGGAGACCCAGTACTTC.

This clonotype was counted between two and nine times. The chain combines TRBV18 with TRBJ2-1; the match to TRBD1 covers 8 bases. The germline V gene has CDR1 KGHSH and CDR2 LQKENI. The V and J ends lost 4 bases and 15 bases, in that order; junction bases with no gene match: 14. The CDR3 is made up of 14 amino acids. CDR3 region: CASSQFEAGGNRFF. CDR3 DNA sequence: TGTGCCAGCTCACAGTTTGAGGCAGGGGGCAACCGGTTCTTC. Combining the CDR3 with reference TRBV18 and TRBJ2-1 gives the whole variable domain NAGVMQNPRHLVRRRGQEARLRCSPMKGHSHVYWYRQLPEEGLKFMVYLQKENIIDESGMPKERFSAEFPKEGPSILRIQQVVRGDSAAYFCASSQFEAGGNRFFGPGTRLTVL.

Ten or more counts support this clonotype. This chain joins TRBV18 and TRBJ1-1; TRBD1 is a possible D gene (6 bases). CDR3 size: 16 residues. Trimming cost V 6 bases and J 0 bases, with 17 bases left between them. Germline V gives CDR1 KGHSH, CDR2 LQKENI. The CDR3, as DNA: TGTGCCAGCTCGCCAAATCGGGACACTTTGAACACTGAAGCTTTCTTT. Amino acid sequence: CASSPNRDTLNTEAFF.

The J gene is TRBJ2-7, the V gene TRBV7-8; the D is unclear. Between the trimmed V and J ends, which lost 1 base and 5 bases, there was a span of 9 bases. CDR3 length: 13 amino acids. Germline V CDR1 and CDR2: SGHVS, FQNEAQ. The CDR3 DNA sequence: TGTGCCAGCAGCTTAGAAGTGGTAAACGAGCAGTACTTC. Translating gives CASSLEVVNEQYF.

The chain has TRBV5-5 and TRBJ2-2, with D unclear. In germline, CDR1 is SGHKS, CDR2 YYEKEE (reference sequence). The CDR3 runs to 17 residues. V lost 0 bases and J 4 bases, leaving 16 bases between the germline ends. The CDR3: CASSLVGSRMATGELFF. The CDR3, as DNA: TGTGCCAGCAGCTTGGTAGGTTCTCGAATGGCCACCGGGGAGCTGTTTTTT.

This clonotype was picked up a small number of times. The CDR3 nucleotides are TGTGCCATCAGTGACCCCGGGACAGGGCCCACCGGGGAGCTGTTTTTT. The encoded protein is CAISDPGTGPTGELFF. V is TRBV10-3 and J is TRBJ2-2, with 9 bases that match TRBD1. With 3 bases clipped from V and 4 bases from J, the junction kept 6 bases outside the gene matches. Germline V gene data show CDR1 as ENHRY and CDR2 as SYGVKD. The CDR3 spans 16 residues.

The chain recombines TRBV5-1 with TRBJ2-3; 11 nucleotides match TRBD2. Unmatched junction bases numbered 5, after V lost 4 bases and J lost 4 bases. CDR3 length equals 15 residues. The germline V gene encodes CDR1 SGHRS and CDR2 YFSETQ. This chain's CDR3 is CASSPSGRTPDTQYF. CDR3 nucleotides: TGCGCCAGCAGCCCTAGCGGGAGGACCCCAGATACGCAGTATTTT.

The table lists this clonotype with a few counts. The gene calls are TRBV20-1 and TRBJ2-2; 7 bases agree with TRBD2. Trimming removed 3 bases from V and 2 bases from J; junction bases left unmatched: 3. The CDR3 covers 14 residues. Germline lookup yields CDR1 DFQATT and CDR2 SNEGSKA (reference sequence). CDR3 sequence (DNA): TGCAGTGCTAGGGGACTACCAAACACCGGGGAGCTGTTTTTT. Protein product: CSARGLPNTGELFF.

This clonotype showed up just once. The chain joins TRBV11-1 to TRBJ2-7, with TRBD2 as a possible D gene (7 bases). Germline V gives CDR1 SGHAT, CDR2 FQDESV (reference sequence). CDR3 length equals 18 residues. The V and J ends lost 7 bases and 0 bases respectively, with 25 bases between them. As DNA, the CDR3 is TGTGCCAGCACCTCCCCTGGGGGGGGCCCTTTCAGCTCCTACGAGCAGTACTTC. Its translation: CASTSPGGGPFSSYEQYF.

This chain uses TRBV27 with TRBJ2-3, with TRBD1 identical over 8 bases. The V gene end was trimmed by 4 bases and the J gene end by 2 bases; junction bases not matched to a gene: 8. CDR1 is MNHEY and CDR2 is SMNVEV in the germline V gene (reference sequence). CDR3 length: 16 amino acids. The CDR3 sequence: CASSSVRDRPTDTQYF. DNA of the CDR3: TGTGCCAGCAGTTCGGTCCGGGACAGGCCCACAGATACGCAGTATTTT.

J is TRBJ2-5 and V is TRBV4-3; 10 bases are shared with TRBD1. Germline V CDR1 and CDR2: LGHNA, YSLEER. Trimming cost V 4 bases and J 7 bases; bases outside gene matches: 3. This CDR3 spans 13 amino acids. The CDR3 DNA follows: TGCGCCAGCAGCCCTGGGACAGGGGTGACCCAGTACTTC. It yields the protein CASSPGTGVTQYF.

This clonotype was recorded a few times. V and J are TRBV27 and TRBJ1-3; D is unclear. Per germline, CDR1 MNHEY and CDR2 SMNVEV (reference sequence). The CDR3 runs to 14 residues. The germline V and J ends were trimmed by 5 bases and 0 bases, with 8 bases remaining between them. The CDR3 region is CASSPLSSGNTIYF. The CDR3 DNA is TGTGCCAGCAGTCCCCTGAGCTCTGGAAACACCATATATTTT.

The chain recombines TRBV4-2 with TRBJ1-1; no definite D call. Between the trimmed V and J ends, which lost 2 bases and 1 base, there was a span of 11 bases. Germline values: CDR1 LGHNA, CDR2 YNFKEQ. The CDR3 covers 15 residues. In DNA, the CDR3 is TGTGCCAGCAGCCAACTGGCACTGCAGAACACTGAAGCTTTCTTT. This codes for CASSQLALQNTEAFF.

This chain connects TRBV5-5 to TRBJ1-1; no reliable D call. CDR1 SGHKS and CDR2 YYEKEE come from the germline V gene (reference sequence). V was cut by 4 bases and J by 1 base, with 14 bases left in between. This CDR3 has 15 residues. The CDR3: CASSRLSTENTEAFF. CDR3 nucleotides: TGTGCCAGCAGCCGACTCTCGACTGAGAACACTGAAGCTTTCTTT.

This sequence joins TRBV20-1 and TRBJ2-5; 7 bases map to TRBD1. Germline V lookup: CDR1 DFQATT, CDR2 SNEGSKA (reference sequence). The CDR3 totals 15 residues. The V segment lost 6 bases and the J segment 1 base; nucleotides outside the gene matches: 11. The CDR3 region is CSAESSRQGQETQYF. As DNA, the CDR3 is TGCAGTGCGGAGTCTTCTCGACAGGGCCAAGAGACCCAGTACTTC.

CDR3 nucleotides: TGCGCCAGCAGCGCGGGACGGCCTAGCGGGGCGAACTACGAGCAGTACTTC. This translates into CASSAGRPSGANYEQYF. The chain combines TRBV5-1 with TRBJ2-7; 9 bases map to TRBD2. This CDR3 region has 17 residues. Germline assignment: CDR1 SGHRS and CDR2 YFSETQ. The J segment lost 3 bases and the V segment lost 4 bases, leaving 14 bases of the junction unmatched. Based on the CDR3 plus reference TRBV5-1 and TRBJ2-7, the full variable domain is KAGVTQTPRYLIKTRGQQVTLSCSPISGHRSVSWYQQTPGQGLQFLFEYFSETQRNKGNFPGRFSGRQFSNSRSEMNVSTLELGDSALYLCASSAGRPSGANYEQYFGPGTRLTVT.

This clonotype was seen many times. The rearrangement uses TRBV12-3 or TRBV12-4 and TRBJ2-5; the D is unclear. V lost 4 bases to trimming and J lost 2 bases, with 8 bases between them. The CDR3 contains 13 residues. The CDR3 region has the DNA TGTGCCAGCAGTTCCACGGATCAAGAGACCCAGTACTTC. Amino acid sequence: CASSSTDQETQYF.

This clonotype was detected only a few times. The chain links TRBV5-1 to TRBJ1-4; D is undetermined. V lost 1 base and J 8 bases, leaving 12 bases between the germline ends. The germline V gene has CDR1 SGHRS and CDR2 YFSETQ. CDR3 size: 14 residues. CDR3 protein: CASSLQLNSEKLFF. CDR3 bases: TGCGCCAGCAGCTTGCAGTTAAATTCGGAAAAACTGTTTTTT.

This clonotype was observed a handful of times. CDR3 amino acids: CASSYSFGADTQYF. The DNA for the CDR3 is TGTGCCAGCAGTTACTCTTTTGGTGCAGATACGCAGTATTTT. The chain joins TRBV6-5 to TRBJ2-3; D not resolved. The CDR3 runs to 14 residues. V shed 0 bases and J shed 4 bases, with 8 bases lying between them. Germline CDR1 reads MNHEY; CDR2 reads SVGAGI.

This clonotype has more than one count but fewer than ten. The rearrangement joins TRBV7-2 to TRBJ2-3, with 9 bases lining up with TRBD2. The germline gives CDR1 SGHTA, CDR2 FQGNSA. The CDR3 runs 15 residues. Germline trimming cut 1 base from V and 5 bases from J; bases unmatched to any gene: 4. Here the CDR3 reads CASSLVSGSRDTQYF. CDR3 nucleotides: TGTGCCAGCAGCTTAGTTAGCGGGAGTCGAGATACGCAGTATTTT.